The present T cell receptor beta chain was sequenced within a study of T cells in narcolepsy. Produced via immunoSEQ multiplex PCR; TCRdb's table is partial and in-frame only. The table lists some 35,000 clones, more than 75% of them singletons. Germline assignment: CDR1 SGHVS and CDR2 FNYEAQ. The CDR3 is made up of 17 amino acids. After removal of 5 bases from V and 3 bases from J, the junction contained 8 bases not matched to a gene. The chain links TRBV7-6 to TRBJ2-2; 11 bases are shared with TRBD2. This clonotype was obtained from a human donor in good health. The source material was memory (CD45RA-) CD4+ T cells from blood. CDR3 region: CASSPIYSGGDTGELFF. The DNA of the CDR3 is TGTGCCAGCAGCCCGATCTATAGCGGGGGGGACACCGGGGAGCTGTTTTTT.